The 24 T cell receptor beta chains given below trace back to one sample, sequenced in a study of T cells in Graves' hyperthyroidism and ophthalmopathy. Amplification targeted TCR beta CDR3 regions from RNA transcripts. The HTBI primer set was used in a first-round RT-PCR of the TCR CDR3. TCRdb passed the multiplex PCR reads through MiXCR, listing each CDR3 protein once. The profile shows more than 500,000 distinct CDR3 sequences, about half of them singletons. What was sequenced was peripheral blood or thyroid tissue (not recorded which). The origin of the receptors is an adult woman with Graves' disease, either hyperthyroidism or ophthalmopathy (not recorded which).

To note about this clonotype: This clone may be a read error of a much larger clone one base away. DNA of the CDR3: TGTGCCATCAGTTACCTCAGGGGGACCCAGTACTTC. This translates into CAISYLRGTQYF. The chain joins TRBV10-3 to TRBJ2-5, with D possibly being TRBD1 (6 bases). V was trimmed by 5 bases and J by 7 bases, leaving 11 bases between them. Germline V gene lookup returns CDR1 ENHRY and CDR2 SYGVKD. The CDR3 covers 12 residues.

This clonotype appeared many times. CDR3 in amino acids: CASSQDPGHAYEQYF. CDR3 nucleotide sequence: TGTGCCAGCAGCCAAGACCCGGGACACGCCTACGAGCAGTACTTC. V is TRBV14 and J is TRBJ2-7; D may be TRBD1 (6 bases). V was clipped by 0 bases and J by 2 bases, with 11 bases between them. This CDR3 is built from 15 residues. Germline CDR1 and CDR2: SGHDN and FVKESK.

With respect to this clonotype: One end of the junction is discordant with germline, which a read error may explain. The genes are TRBV7-7 and TRBJ2-5; 7 bases agree with TRBD2. This CDR3 is built from 16 residues. Germline V gene lookup returns CDR1 SSHAT and CDR2 FNYEAQ (reference sequence). The CDR3 protein is CASSSAPGLTQETQYF. The CDR3 coding sequence is TGTGCTAGCAGCTCCGCACCGGGACTAACTCAAGAGACCCAGTACTTC.

This clonotype was detected ten times or more. J is TRBJ2-7 and V is TRBV19; TRBD2 matches at 7 bases. The CDR3 consists of 14 residues. CDR1 is LNHDA and CDR2 is SQIVND in the germline V gene (reference sequence). Germline trimming cut 3 bases from V and 3 bases from J; bases unmatched to any gene: 5. For the CDR3, the DNA is TGTGCCAGTAGTATGACGAGCGGGAACTACGAGCAGTACTTC. Amino acids: CASSMTSGNYEQYF.

The genes are TRBV10-2 and TRBJ2-2; TRBD1 matches at 9 bases. The CDR3 has 14 amino acids. J lost 11 bases, V lost 6 bases, and 10 bases had no gene match. The germline V gene has CDR1 WSHSY and CDR2 SAAADI. This CDR3 is CASSQTGGYDELFF. The CDR3 region has the DNA TGCGCCAGCAGCCAGACAGGGGGTTACGACGAGCTGTTTTTT.

V gene TRBV29-1 combines with J gene TRBJ1-2, with 7 nucleotides matching TRBD1. Looked up from germline, CDR1 is SQVTM and CDR2 is ANQGSEA. The CDR3 has 12 amino acids. Germline trimming cut 6 bases from V and 5 bases from J; bases unmatched to any gene: 6. DNA of the CDR3: TGCAGCGTGGTGGACAGGATGTATGGCTACACCTTC. Amino acid sequence: CSVVDRMYGYTF.

This clonotype occurred a few times. The chain combines TRBV10-1 with TRBJ2-3, with D hard to call. CDR3 size: 13 residues. Germline loops: CDR1 WNHNN, CDR2 SYGVQD (reference sequence). Trimming took off 0 bases at V and 5 bases at J, with 6 bases between the two ends. The DNA of the CDR3 is TGCGCCAGCAGTGAGTCAACGGGAGATACGCAGTATTTT. Protein: CASSESTGDTQYF.

The chain combines TRBV5-6 with TRBJ2-5, with 7 bases identical to TRBD1. Trimming took 4 bases from V and 9 from J; bases not matched to a gene: 18. Germline loops: CDR1 SGHDT, CDR2 YYEEEE. The CDR3 contains 16 residues. Here the CDR3 reads CASSHGTADSNQPQYF. CDR3 nucleotides: TGTGCCAGCAGCCACGGGACAGCCGATAGCAATCAGCCCCAGTACTTC.

This clonotype was detected many times. The chain is built from TRBV9 and TRBJ1-5, with D hard to call. The V and J ends lost 0 bases and 6 bases respectively, with 1 base between them. Looked up from germline, CDR1 is SGDLS and CDR2 is YYNGEE. This CDR3 is built from 11 residues. Here the CDR3 DNA reads TGTGCCAGCAGCGTAGCTCAGCCCCAGCATTTT. Translating it yields CASSVAQPQHF.

The V call is TRBV7-9, the J call TRBJ1-1; TRBD1 is a possible D gene (6 bases). Looked up from germline, CDR1 is SEHNR and CDR2 is FQNEAQ (reference sequence). The V end was cut by 5 bases, the J end by 12 bases, with 13 bases between. This CDR3 contains 11 residues. The CDR3 here is CASSAQGRTFF. DNA of the CDR3: TGTGCCAGCAGCGCTCAGGGGAGAACTTTCTTT. The variable domain in full, completed from reference TRBV7-9 and TRBJ1-1, reads DTGVSQNPRHKITKRGQNVTFRCDPISEHNRLYWYRQTLGQGPEFLTYFQNEAQLEKSRLLSDRFSAERPKGSFSTLEIQRTEQGDSAMYLCASSAQGRTFFGQGTRLTVV.

The sample holds many counts of this clonotype. One end of the junction is discordant with germline, which a read error may explain. V is TRBV5-6 and J is TRBJ2-5, with TRBD1 identical over 12 bases. The germline gives CDR1 SGHDT, CDR2 YYEEEE. The CDR3 runs 15 residues. The CDR3 bases are TGCGCCAGCAGCCTGGGACAGGGGGCACGAGAGACCCAGTACTTC. Its translation: CASSLGQGARETQYF.

The V gene is TRBV10-2, the J gene TRBJ1-2; D uncertain. This CDR3 spans 13 amino acids. Trimming took off 2 bases at V and 3 bases at J, with 7 bases between the two ends. Germline loops: CDR1 WSHSY, CDR2 SAAADI. CDR3 region: CASSEVLHYGYTF. The CDR3 DNA reads as TGCGCCAGCAGTGAGGTCCTGCACTATGGCTACACCTTC.

This clonotype was counted ten times or more. This rearrangement joins TRBV27 to TRBJ1-5; D gene ambiguous. From germline, CDR1 is MNHEY and CDR2 SMNVEV (reference sequence). V was clipped by 4 bases and J by 1 base, with 8 bases between them. The CDR3 is made up of 14 amino acids. The CDR3 sequence: CASSSYGSNQPQHF. CDR3 coding DNA: TGTGCCAGCAGTTCGTATGGGAGCAATCAGCCCCAGCATTTT.

This clonotype has just one count. One end of the junction does not line up with germline, which may come from a read error. The rearrangement joins TRBV5-1 to TRBJ1-1; tentatively, D is TRBD1 (5 bases). The CDR3 runs 12 residues. CDR1 and CDR2 (germline): SGHRS, YFSETQ. CDR3: CASSLAGGDPVF. The CDR3 region has the DNA TGCGCCAGCAGCTTGGCGGGCGGGGACCCAGTCTTT.

The chain is built from TRBV20-1 and TRBJ1-3; no reliable D call. Trimming pared 6 bases from V and 7 bases from J, leaving 13 bases between. Germline V gene lookup returns CDR1 DFQATT and CDR2 SNEGSKA (reference sequence). The CDR3 has 12 amino acids. The CDR3 DNA follows: TGCAGTGCCCCACGCGGGCGGAACACCATATATTTT. This sequence encodes CSAPRGRNTIYF.

This clonotype was counted only a few times. The gene calls are TRBV24-1 and TRBJ2-7; either TRBD1 or TRBD2 may supply D (5 bases each). The CDR3 sequence is 13 residues long. The germline gives CDR1 KGHDR, CDR2 SFDVKD. The V end was cut by 7 bases, the J end by 7 bases, with 16 bases between. CDR3 region: CATRGTASGEQYF. The CDR3 region has the DNA TGTGCCACCAGGGGGACCGCCTCGGGGGAGCAGTACTTC.

Concerning this clonotype: Germline and junction disagree at one end, which may indicate a read error. V and J are TRBV5-1 and TRBJ1-2, with TRBD1 as a possible D gene (6 bases). The germline gives CDR1 SGHRS, CDR2 YFSETQ. There are 18 residues in the CDR3. CDR3 in amino acids: CASSLGHRRGGTNYGYTF. The CDR3 DNA follows: TGTGCCAGCAGCTTAGGCCACCGACGAGGGGGTACTAACTATGGCTACACCTTC. Together with reference TRBV5-1 and TRBJ1-2, the CDR3 gives the full variable domain: KAGVTQTPRYLIKTRGQQVTLSCSPISGHRSVSWYQQTPGQGLQFLFEYFSETQRNKGNFPGRFSGRQFSNSRSEMNVSTLELGDSALYLCASSLGHRRGGTNYGYTFGSGTRLTVV.

This clonotype was observed a handful of times. With a much larger clone just one base away, this may be a read error. The chain joins TRBV12-3 or TRBV12-4 to TRBJ1-1, with 7 bases fitting TRBD1. CDR3 length equals 12 residues. Trimming took 8 bases from V and 7 from J; bases not matched to a gene: 7. The CDR3 nucleotides read TGTGCCAGCGGCTTTACAGGGGTTGAAGCTTTCTTT. This encodes CASGFTGVEAFF.

The V and J genes are TRBV29-1 and TRBJ1-5, with D possibly being TRBD1 (6 bases). CDR3 length: 14 residues. Trimming removed 4 bases at V and 2 bases at J, with 12 bases between. The germline CDR1 and CDR2 sequences are SQVTM and ANQGSEA. Written as DNA, the CDR3 is TGCAGCGTTGGGGGAAAGGGGGGCAATCAGCCCCAGCATTTT. As protein: CSVGGKGGNQPQHF.

This rearrangement joins TRBV10-3 to TRBJ2-7; 7 nucleotides align to TRBD1. From germline, CDR1 is ENHRY and CDR2 SYGVKD. Unmatched junction bases numbered 5, after V lost 9 bases and J lost 6 bases. The CDR3 contains 11 residues. This CDR3 is CAIANRGEQYF. In DNA form, the CDR3 reads TGTGCCATTGCCAACAGGGGCGAGCAGTACTTC.

This clonotype was observed at least ten times. The V and J genes are TRBV12-3 or TRBV12-4 and TRBJ2-7; the D gene is possibly TRBD2 (6 bases). This CDR3 spans 14 amino acids. Trimming stripped 7 bases from V and 3 bases from J, with 16 bases between. For the CDR3, the DNA is TGTGCCAGCACCCTAGGACTATACAGCTACGAGCAGTACTTC. Its translation is CASTLGLYSYEQYF.

About this clonotype itself: One junction end does not reproduce the germline sequence, and a read error may be involved. The chain is built from TRBV7-9 and TRBJ1-1; TRBD1 aligns across 8 bases. Germline V lookup: CDR1 SEHNR, CDR2 FQNEAQ (reference sequence). The CDR3 extends over 14 amino acids. For the CDR3, the DNA is TGTGCCAGCAGCTTAGGATATCGGACAGGGACTACCAATTTT. It specifies CASSLGYRTGTTNF.

The V call is TRBV7-2, the J call TRBJ1-5; no reliable D call. V was pared by 4 bases and J by 9 bases, with 16 bases between. The germline V gene has CDR1 SGHTA and CDR2 FQGNSA. CDR3 length: 14 residues. The chain's CDR3 is CASSSSGFQWPQHF. CDR3 coding DNA: TGTGCCAGCAGCTCGTCGGGGTTTCAATGGCCCCAGCATTTT. The whole variable domain, filled in from reference TRBV7-2 and TRBJ1-5, reads GAGVSQSPSNKVTEKGKDVELRCDPISGHTALYWYRQSLGQGLEFLIYFQGNSAPDKSGLPSDRFSAERTGGSVSTLTIQRTQQEDSAVYLCASSSSGFQWPQHFGDGTRLSIL.

The V and J genes are TRBV18 and TRBJ2-2; D not resolved. CDR3 length: 13 amino acids. CDR1 is KGHSH, CDR2 LQKENI, per germline. The V end was cut by 3 bases, the J end by 6 bases, with 8 bases between. The CDR3 spells CASSPVSAGELFF. The CDR3, as DNA: TGTGCCAGCTCACCTGTGAGCGCCGGGGAGCTGTTTTTT.